The rows below give T cell receptor beta chains drawn from one sample of a study of chemoradiotherapy in HPV16-positive cancers. This table comes from immunoSEQ multiplex PCR, and its TCRdb copy is limited to in-frame clones, with some not included. The profile covers 9,500 to 15,000 clones, with roughly 73% appearing a single time and around 0.91% taken by the ten largest. The specimen was collected from a patient who underwent chemoradiotherapy. These receptors all stem from a human donor with HPV-associated anogenital cancer. CDR3s include the opening cysteine and the closing phenylalanine or tryptophan. A D gene is named only where the DNA matches it firmly. Clone size is shown for a subset of rows, as once, few, many or a class of expanded clone.

j_call v_call d_call clone_size cdr3_aa cdr3_nt
TRBJ2-5 TRBV7-9 TRBD2 . CASSPETSPKYF TGTGCCAGCAGCCCCGAGACTAGCCCCAAGTACTTC
TRBJ1-1 TRBV5-4 TRBD1 once CASSRNRGGEAFF TGTGCCAGCAGCAGGAACAGGGGCGGCGAAGCTTTCTTT
TRBJ2-5 TRBV5-4 . . CASSPWGETQYF TGTGCCAGCAGCCCATGGGGGGAGACCCAGTACTTC
TRBJ2-3 TRBV5-1 TRBD2 . CASRKGSGGAGFSTDTQYF TGCGCCAGCAGGAAAGGAAGCGGGGGGGCCGGGTTTAGCACAGATACGCAGTATTTT
TRBJ2-2 TRBV9 . . CASSVWGEVRTGELFF TGTGCCAGCAGTGTCTGGGGGGAGGTTCGCACCGGGGAGCTGTTTTTT
TRBJ2-1 TRBV7-9 TRBD2 few CASSLAGGHEQFF TGTGCCAGCAGCTTGGCGGGGGGCCATGAGCAGTTCTTC
TRBJ2-5 TRBV6-1 . . CASKGSQETQYF TGTGCCAGCAAGGGCTCCCAAGAGACCCAGTACTTC
TRBJ1-2 TRBV5-1 TRBD1 . CASSSQGQAYGYTF TGCGCCAGCAGCTCCCAGGGACAGGCCTATGGCTACACCTTC
TRBJ1-2 TRBV9 TRBD1 . CASSRDPPLFTIRDRGYGYTF TGTGCCAGCAGCCGAGACCCCCCACTATTTACAATCCGGGACAGGGGATATGGCTACACCTTC
TRBJ2-5 TRBV5-1 . . CASSLLLDQETQYF TGCGCCAGCAGCTTGCTGCTGGACCAAGAGACCCAGTACTTC
TRBJ2-1 TRBV5-1 TRBD2 . CASSLDVRGGGYEQFF TGCGCCAGCAGCCTGGATGTGCGGGGGGGCGGGTATGAGCAGTTCTTC
TRBJ2-7 TRBV7-8 TRBD2 . CASSSPSSGKSSYEQYF TGTGCCAGCAGCTCCCCCTCAAGCGGGAAAAGCTCCTACGAGCAGTACTTC
TRBJ1-6 TRBV6-5 . . CASRAAGYNSPLHF TGTGCCAGCAGGGCGGCGGGTTATAATTCACCCCTCCACTTT
TRBJ2-7 TRBV6-1 TRBD1 . CASNTTGTGSYEQYF TGTGCCAGCAATACTACCGGGACAGGGTCCTACGAGCAGTACTTC
TRBJ2-3 TRBV28 . . CASSLGGATDTQYF TGTGCCAGCAGTTTGGGCGGGGCCACAGATACGCAGTATTTT
TRBJ2-1 TRBV6-1 . . CASSERGVGGYNEQFF TGTGCCAGCAGTGAAAGGGGAGTCGGAGGTTACAATGAGCAGTTCTTC
TRBJ1-1 TRBV5-1 . . CASSLGLGTEAFF TGCGCCAGCAGCTTGGGTCTAGGCACTGAAGCTTTCTTT
TRBJ2-7 TRBV6-5 . . CASSYSRSHEQYF TGTGCCAGCAGTTACTCGAGATCCCACGAGCAGTACTTC
TRBJ2-7 TRBV10-2 . . CASSTHANPYEQYF TGCGCCAGCAGTACCCATGCGAATCCCTACGAGCAGTACTTC
TRBJ2-7 TRBV12-5 TRBD1 . CASGLARQGGHEQYF TGTGCTAGTGGTTTGGCACGACAGGGTGGCCACGAGCAGTACTTC
TRBJ1-5 TRBV2 . . CASSEGLQGVRGNQPQHF TGTGCCAGCAGTGAAGGGTTGCAGGGAGTTAGGGGCAATCAGCCCCAGCATTTT
TRBJ1-2 TRBV5-1 TRBD1 . CASSLEGGRDYGYTF TGCGCCAGCAGCTTGGAAGGGGGCAGGGACTATGGCTACACCTTC
TRBJ2-7 TRBV7-9 TRBD1 few CASSLAGTGLNEQYF TGTGCCAGCAGCTTAGCCGGGACAGGGCTCAACGAGCAGTACTTC
TRBJ2-5 TRBV28 . . CASSSNLGTQYF TGTGCCAGCAGTTCAAACCTGGGGACCCAGTACTTC
TRBJ2-3 TRBV27 . . CASSLFSNPDTQYF TGTGCCAGCAGTTTGTTTTCCAACCCAGATACGCAGTATTTT
TRBJ1-2 TRBV4-3 . . CASSQDRSYGYTF TGCGCCAGCAGCCAAGATCGGAGCTACGGCTACACCTTC
TRBJ2-1 TRBV5-6 . . CASRQTGTDYNEQFF TGTGCCAGCAGGCAAACCGGGACGGACTACAATGAGCAGTTCTTC
TRBJ1-2 TRBV6-5 . . CASSYTGSYGYTF TGTGCCAGCAGTTATACGGGCAGCTATGGCTACACCTTC
TRBJ1-2 TRBV28 TRBD1 . CASSLWTGGSYGYTF TGTGCCAGCAGTTTGTGGACAGGGGGAAGCTATGGCTACACCTTC
TRBJ2-3 TRBV28 TRBD2 . CASSFLSGRQRGKTDTQYF TGTGCCAGCAGTTTCCTTTCAGGGCGTCAGCGGGGAAAAACAGATACGCAGTATTTT
TRBJ1-2 TRBV2 TRBD1 . CASGRDRGKYGYTF TGTGCCAGCGGTCGGGACAGGGGTAAATATGGCTACACCTTC
TRBJ2-3 TRBV5-1 . . CASSLAGRLVGDTQYF TGCGCCAGCAGCTTGGCCGGCAGGCTGGTAGGAGATACGCAGTATTTT
TRBJ1-2 TRBV7-9 . . CASSLVPDRQEYGYTF TGTGCCAGCAGCTTAGTCCCGGACAGACAGGAGTATGGCTACACCTTC
TRBJ2-7 TRBV4-1 . . CASSPGQTFNEQYF TGCGCCAGCAGCCCAGGACAGACTTTTAACGAGCAGTACTTC
TRBJ2-7 TRBV4-1 . . CASSQGRLGGNPYEQYF TGCGCCAGCAGCCAAGGAAGGCTAGGGGGAAATCCCTACGAGCAGTACTTC
TRBJ1-2 TRBV6-5 TRBD1 few CASSKDRGNYGYTF TGTGCCAGCAGTAAGGACAGGGGCAACTATGGCTACACCTTC
TRBJ2-2 TRBV7-3 TRBD2 . CASSSNPGLAGEGGELFF TGTGCCAGCAGCTCCAACCCGGGACTAGCGGGAGAAGGCGGGGAGCTGTTTTTT
TRBJ2-2 TRBV28 . . CASSLDTGELFF TGTGCCAGCAGCCTGGACACCGGGGAGCTGTTTTTT
TRBJ2-1 TRBV4-3 TRBD1 . CASSHVPSRQGIFYNEQFF TGCGCCAGCAGCCACGTCCCTTCTAGACAGGGAATCTTCTACAATGAGCAGTTCTTC
TRBJ2-7 TRBV5-6 . . CASSLAGVDEQYF TGTGCCAGCAGCTTGGCAGGGGTCGACGAGCAGTACTTC
TRBJ2-5 TRBV5-1 . . CASSSTGNPQETQYF TGCGCCAGCAGCTCTACGGGGAACCCTCAAGAGACCCAGTACTTC
TRBJ2-2 TRBV30 . . CAWSLTANTGELFF TGTGCCTGGAGTCTGACAGCGAACACCGGGGAGCTGTTTTTT
TRBJ1-2 TRBV19 TRBD1 . CASTLDRVYGYTF TGTGCCAGTACCCTGGACAGGGTCTATGGCTACACCTTC
TRBJ2-7 TRBV19 TRBD2 few CASSIPRTSGRAVSYEQYF TGTGCCAGTAGTATACCCCGGACTAGCGGGAGGGCCGTCTCCTACGAGCAGTACTTC
TRBJ1-4 TRBV18 . . CASSPGGQPNEKLFF TGTGCCAGCTCACCGGGGGGCCAGCCTAATGAAAAACTGTTTTTT